The 31 T cell receptor beta chains in this list originate from one sample, sequenced in a study of T cells after yellow fever vaccination. TCRdb processed the 5' RACE reads anew with MiXCR; each CDR3 protein has one entry. The top ten clones hold 35% to 45% of a sample with 80,000 to 100,000 distinct CDR3 sequences, 5.8% of them seen once. Sequencing was performed on CD8+ T cells sorted from PBMCs, taken 10 days after the yellow fever booster vaccination. The origin of the receptors is a man between 18 and 29 years old who received the YFV17D yellow fever vaccine.

This clonotype was picked up a small number of times. The genes are TRBV5-5 and TRBJ1-5; no firm D call. This CDR3 spans 15 amino acids. Trimming took off 0 bases at V and 3 bases at J, with 10 bases between the two ends. Germline V gene sequence: CDR1 SGHKS, CDR2 YYEKEE (reference sequence). In DNA form, the CDR3 reads TGTGCCAGCAGCTTGGAGGTCTCCCCCAATCAGCCCCAGCATTTT. Encoded protein: CASSLEVSPNQPQHF.

The DNA of the CDR3 is TGTGCCAGCAGCCAAGAGTGGTTCATGAACACTGAAGCTTTCTTT. Encoded protein: CASSQEWFMNTEAFF. V gene TRBV3-1 combines with J gene TRBJ1-1, with unresolved D. The CDR3 consists of 15 residues. Germline V gives CDR1 LGHDT, CDR2 YNNKEL (reference sequence). The germline V and J ends were trimmed by 0 bases and 0 bases, with 8 bases remaining between them.

This clonotype was seen more than once but under ten times. The rearrangement links TRBV20-1 to TRBJ1-5; weak D call: TRBD1 (5 bases). Trimming stripped 3 bases from V and 2 bases from J, with 17 bases between. CDR3 length: 16 residues. Germline V gene lookup returns CDR1 DFQATT and CDR2 SNEGSKA (reference sequence). CDR3 amino acids: CSASSGGEAGNQPQHF. The CDR3 bases are TGCAGTGCTAGTTCGGGAGGGGAGGCGGGCAATCAGCCCCAGCATTTT.

This clonotype was detected ten times or more. The chain combines TRBV20-1 with TRBJ1-5; D is unclear. CDR3 length: 13 amino acids. Trimming removed 6 bases at V and 0 bases at J, with 9 bases between. Per germline, CDR1 DFQATT and CDR2 SNEGSKA (reference sequence). The CDR3 DNA is TGCAGTGCGGAAGACATTAGCAATCAGCCCCAGCATTTT. Amino acids: CSAEDISNQPQHF.

This clonotype was found many times. The rearrangement links TRBV4-3 to TRBJ2-7; no clear D gene. The CDR3 loop spans 17 amino acids. V lost 0 bases, J lost 9 bases, and 24 bases lay in between. Germline-derived CDR1 and CDR2 are LGHNA and YSLEER. The CDR3 spells CASSQEWTEIRYERQYF. CDR3 nucleotide sequence: TGCGCCAGCAGCCAAGAGTGGACCGAGATTCGCTACGAGAGGCAGTACTTC.

This chain connects TRBV5-1 to TRBJ1-1, with D perhaps matching TRBD1 (5 bases). Germline CDR1 reads SGHRS; CDR2 reads YFSETQ. The CDR3 has 14 residues. The V gene lost 3 bases and the J gene lost 1 base, with 10 bases spanning the gap. The CDR3 bases are TGCGCCAGCAGCTATACGACAGCGAACACTGAAGCTTTCTTT. This translates into CASSYTTANTEAFF. The full variable domain, completed using reference TRBV5-1 and TRBJ1-1, is KAGVTQTPRYLIKTRGQQVTLSCSPISGHRSVSWYQQTPGQGLQFLFEYFSETQRNKGNFPGRFSGRQFSNSRSEMNVSTLELGDSALYLCASSYTTANTEAFFGQGTRLTVV.

The table lists this clonotype with many counts. V and J are TRBV5-1 and TRBJ1-5; 8 positions agree with TRBD1. CDR1 SGHRS and CDR2 YFSETQ come from the germline V gene. This CDR3 spans 14 amino acids. V lost 0 bases and J lost 9; bases outside the gene matches: 5. The CDR3 DNA sequence: TGCGCCAGCAGCTTGGCAGGGGGCTCGTGGCCCCAGCATTTT. Translating it yields CASSLAGGSWPQHF.

This clonotype was seen only a few times. The rearrangement links TRBV10-3 to TRBJ2-1, with 16 bases fitting TRBD2. CDR1 is ENHRY and CDR2 is SYGVKD in the germline V gene. The CDR3 is 16 amino acids. The ends lost 6 bases at V and 9 bases at J; junction bases unmatched: 8. In DNA form, the CDR3 reads TGTGCCATCAGCCTTGGGACTAGCGGGGGGGTTGGTGAGCAGTTCTTC. This translates into CAISLGTSGGVGEQFF.

This clonotype was detected a few times. V and J are TRBV10-2 and TRBJ1-6, with D possibly matching TRBD1 (6 bases). The CDR3 has 19 residues. Trimming took 4 bases from V and 0 from J, leaving 19 bases between them. CDR1 is WSHSY, CDR2 SAAADI, per germline. This CDR3 reads CASSAPGGRRSSYNSPLHF. CDR3 DNA: TGCGCCAGCAGTGCCCCTGGGGGCCGCCGGAGCTCCTATAATTCACCCCTCCACTTT.

This clonotype showed up many times. The chain has TRBV2 and TRBJ2-1; TRBD2 aligns across 10 bases. Germline values: CDR1 SNHLY, CDR2 FYNNEI. The CDR3 runs to 14 residues. J was trimmed by 12 bases and V by 2 bases; bases with no gene match: 7. The DNA for the CDR3 is TGTGCCAGCAGTGAAAGCGGGGGGGCATTGGGGCAGTTCTTC. Residues: CASSESGGALGQFF.

This clonotype showed up just a few times. The chain joins TRBV6-2 or TRBV6-3 to TRBJ2-1; TRBD2 matches at 11 bases. V was clipped by 5 bases and J by 9 bases; unmatched bases: 3. The germline CDR1 and CDR2 sequences are MNHEY and SVGEGT. The CDR3 loop spans 13 amino acids. The CDR3 spells CASSMGLAAEQFF. The DNA of the CDR3 is TGTGCCAGCAGTATGGGACTAGCGGCTGAGCAGTTCTTC.

This clonotype has more than one count but fewer than ten. CDR3 sequence (DNA): TGTGCCAGCAGCTCGCGACGCTCCTACAATGAGCAGTTCTTC. Encoded protein: CASSSRRSYNEQFF. The rearrangement links TRBV7-6 to TRBJ2-1; D gene uncertain. The CDR3 spans 14 residues. Trimming took off 4 bases at V and 0 bases at J, with 7 bases between the two ends. Germline CDR1 is SGHVS and CDR2 is FNYEAQ.

This clonotype was observed a handful of times. The rearrangement joins TRBV12-3 or TRBV12-4 to TRBJ2-3; 7 nucleotides match TRBD1. V trimming: 4 bases; J trimming: 6 bases; junction bases outside the gene matches: 13. The CDR3 is 16 residues long. The DNA of the CDR3 is TGTGCCAGCAGTTCTACAGGGGCAACGGGGCTCGATACGCAGTATTTT. Translation gives CASSSTGATGLDTQYF.

This clonotype has a handful of counts. This chain joins TRBV20-1 and TRBJ2-1; 7 bases match TRBD2. V was clipped by 5 bases and J by 4 bases; unmatched bases: 2. Germline loops: CDR1 DFQATT, CDR2 SNEGSKA (reference sequence). This CDR3 is 12 amino acids long. DNA of the CDR3: TGCAGTGCTCACGGGAGGTACAATGAGCAGTTCTTC. This gives the protein CSAHGRYNEQFF.

Only a few counts were recorded for this clonotype. The V call is TRBV20-1, the J call TRBJ2-7, with a tentative D call TRBD2 (5 bases). Looked up from germline, CDR1 is DFQATT and CDR2 is SNEGSKA (reference sequence). CDR3 size: 13 residues. V shed 3 bases and J shed 7 bases, with 16 bases lying between them. The CDR3 bases are TGCAGTGCTAGCCCCGGCCGTCCGGGAGAGCAGTACTTC. Its protein is CSASPGRPGEQYF.

The chain recombines TRBV29-1 with TRBJ1-4, with a weak D call TRBD1 (6 bases). The length of the CDR3 is 14 residues. V lost 1 base and J lost 7, with 13 bases in between. Germline loops: CDR1 SQVTM, CDR2 ANQGSEA. CDR3 residues: CSVEVAGGGEKLFF. CDR3 nucleotide sequence: TGCAGCGTTGAAGTTGCCGGAGGGGGTGAAAAACTGTTTTTT.

The gene calls are TRBV7-9 and TRBJ2-1, with D unresolved. Germline loops: CDR1 SEHNR, CDR2 FQNEAQ (reference sequence). CDR3 length equals 12 residues. The germline V and J ends were trimmed by 5 bases and 6 bases, with 8 bases remaining between them. The CDR3 nucleotides read TGTGCCAGCAGCCAATGGGTCAATGAGCAGTTCTTC. This codes for CASSQWVNEQFF.

This clonotype has more than one count but fewer than ten. CDR3 residues: CASSRLVLAGAASNEQFF. In DNA, the CDR3 is TGCGCCAGCAGCCGGCTTGTGCTAGCGGGGGCAGCAAGCAATGAGCAGTTCTTC. This chain joins TRBV4-1 and TRBJ2-1; 10 positions agree with TRBD2. The germline gives CDR1 MGHRA, CDR2 YSYEKL. The CDR3 has 18 residues. Losses at the gene ends were 4 bases for V and 6 bases for J; bases not matched to a gene: 15.

This clonotype was counted a few times. The rearrangement uses TRBV4-3 and TRBJ1-5, with 11 bases identical to TRBD1. Germline CDR1 is LGHNA and CDR2 is YSLEER. Trimming removed 0 bases from V and 6 bases from J; junction bases left unmatched: 4. The CDR3 contains 16 residues. CDR3: CASSQEMGQGGQPQHF. CDR3 DNA sequence: TGCGCCAGCAGCCAAGAAATGGGACAGGGGGGTCAGCCCCAGCATTTT.

This clonotype was picked up a small number of times. The rearrangement joins TRBV7-2 to TRBJ1-6; a weak D match, TRBD1 (6 bases). The length of the CDR3 is 17 residues. Per the germline V gene, CDR1 is SGHTA and CDR2 is FQGNSA. V dropped 1 base and J dropped 2 bases, with 12 bases sitting between them. CDR3 bases: TGTGCCAGCAGCTTAGTGGCAGGGGTCACCTATAATTCACCCCTCCACTTT. It encodes CASSLVAGVTYNSPLHF.

The chain carries TRBV27 and TRBJ1-5, with D possibly being TRBD1 (6 bases). Germline lookup yields CDR1 MNHEY and CDR2 SMNVEV (reference sequence). The CDR3 is 14 residues long. Trimming removed 4 bases at V and 3 bases at J, with 10 bases between. Here the CDR3 DNA reads TGTGCCAGCAGTTCGGACAGAGACAATCAGCCCCAGCATTTT. Translated, it gives CASSSDRDNQPQHF.

The V call is TRBV27, the J call TRBJ1-6, with TRBD1 identical over 11 bases. The germline CDR1 and CDR2 sequences are MNHEY and SMNVEV (reference sequence). The CDR3 totals 16 residues. Trimming at V came to 5 bases and at J to 9 bases, leaving 9 bases not matched to a gene. The DNA of the CDR3 is TGTGCCAGCAGTGCACCGGGACAGGGGGTAGGTTCACCCCTCCACTTT. Amino acids: CASSAPGQGVGSPLHF.

This clonotype has more than one count but fewer than ten. The V gene is TRBV4-3, the J gene TRBJ1-5, with D uncertain. Germline-derived CDR1 and CDR2 are LGHNA and YSLEER. The V gene lost 4 bases and the J gene lost 4 bases, with 14 bases spanning the gap. There are 15 residues in the CDR3. In DNA form, the CDR3 reads TGCGCCAGCAGCCCGTGGCACCGGGGTAATCAGCCCCAGCATTTT. This encodes CASSPWHRGNQPQHF.

In this sample, this clonotype turned up a few times. This chain uses TRBV29-1 with TRBJ2-2; D unresolved. CDR3 size: 12 residues. Germline V gene sequence: CDR1 SQVTM, CDR2 ANQGSEA. The CDR3 region is CTYRSNSGELFF. Here the CDR3 DNA reads TGCACCTACCGGTCGAATTCCGGGGAGCTGTTTTTT.

The V call is TRBV12-3 or TRBV12-4, the J call TRBJ1-1; weak D call: TRBD1 (6 bases). CDR3 length: 13 residues. Trimming took 3 bases from V and 7 from J, leaving 12 bases between them. CDR3 sequence (DNA): TGTGCCAGCAGTTTCGGGGGGGCGCGTGAAGCTTTCTTT. It encodes CASSFGGAREAFF.

The gene calls are TRBV6-6 and TRBJ2-5; 9 bases match TRBD2. Germline values: CDR1 MNHNY, CDR2 SVGAGI (reference sequence). With V trimmed by 2 bases and J by 5 bases, 6 bases remained unmatched. The CDR3 length is 15 residues. Here the CDR3 DNA reads TGTGCCAGCAGTTACCTTCTAGCGGGGAGGGAGACCCAGTACTTC. Protein: CASSYLLAGRETQYF.

V gene TRBV12-5 combines with J gene TRBJ2-2; TRBD2 might be the D (7 bases). Germline assignment: CDR1 LGHNT and CDR2 FRNRAP. The V end was cut by 3 bases, the J end by 3 bases, with 17 bases between. The CDR3 runs 17 residues. CDR3 in DNA: TGTGCTAGTGGTTTCCTACTCAAGGGGGGGTACACCGGGGAGCTGTTTTTT. As protein: CASGFLLKGGYTGELFF.

This chain joins TRBV6-2 or TRBV6-3 and TRBJ2-7; tentatively, D is TRBD1 or TRBD2 (5 bases each). V lost 5 bases and J 2 bases, leaving 16 bases between the germline ends. This CDR3 has 15 amino acids. CDR1 is MNHEY and CDR2 is SVGEGT in the germline V gene. CDR3: CASSPRDPPTYEQYF. The CDR3 nucleotides are TGTGCCAGCAGTCCCCGGGACCCGCCCACCTACGAGCAGTACTTC.

This clonotype was detected a few times. The CDR3 spells CSARDTPRWQYF. In DNA, the CDR3 is TGCAGTGCTAGAGATACCCCTAGATGGCAGTACTTC. The V gene is TRBV20-1, the J gene TRBJ2-7; D call uncertain. CDR1 is DFQATT, CDR2 SNEGSKA, per germline (reference sequence). V lost 0 bases and J lost 9, with 12 bases in between. The CDR3 is 12 residues long.

The J gene is TRBJ1-3, the V gene TRBV4-3; D remains ambiguous. CDR3 length: 14 amino acids. Germline CDR1 is LGHNA and CDR2 is YSLEER. V lost 0 bases to trimming and J lost 0 bases, with 3 bases between them. The CDR3 reads CASSQDSSGNTIYF. The DNA of the CDR3 is TGCGCCAGCAGCCAAGATAGCTCTGGAAACACCATATATTTT.

In this sample, this clonotype turned up a few times. The V call is TRBV5-1, the J call TRBJ2-1; D perhaps matches TRBD2 (7 bases). Looked up from germline, CDR1 is SGHRS and CDR2 is YFSETQ. Trimming cost V 1 base and J 6 bases, with 20 bases left between them. CDR3 length: 17 amino acids. The CDR3 coding sequence is TGCGCCAGCAGCTTGCTTGAATCCGGGGGGCCAATCAATGAGCAGTTCTTC. Translation: CASSLLESGGPINEQFF.